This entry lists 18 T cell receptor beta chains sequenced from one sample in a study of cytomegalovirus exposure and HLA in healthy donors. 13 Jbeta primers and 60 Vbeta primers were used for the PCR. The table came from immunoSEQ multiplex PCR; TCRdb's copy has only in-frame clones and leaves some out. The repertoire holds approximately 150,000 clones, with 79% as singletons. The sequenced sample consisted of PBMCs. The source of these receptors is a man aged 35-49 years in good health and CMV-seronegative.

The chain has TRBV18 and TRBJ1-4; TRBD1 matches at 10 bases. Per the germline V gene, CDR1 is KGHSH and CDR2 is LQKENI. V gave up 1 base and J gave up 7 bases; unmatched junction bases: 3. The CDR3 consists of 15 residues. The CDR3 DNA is TGTGCCAGCTCACCACGACAGGGGGCGAGTGAAAAACTGTTTTTT. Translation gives CASSPRQGASEKLFF.

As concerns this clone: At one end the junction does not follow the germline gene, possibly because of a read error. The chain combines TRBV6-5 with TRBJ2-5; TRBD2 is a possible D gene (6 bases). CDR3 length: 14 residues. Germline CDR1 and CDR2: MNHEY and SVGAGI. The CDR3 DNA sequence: TGTGCCAGCAGCTCTAACCGGCGGGACTCACCCCGGAACTTC. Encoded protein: CASSSNRRDSPRNF.

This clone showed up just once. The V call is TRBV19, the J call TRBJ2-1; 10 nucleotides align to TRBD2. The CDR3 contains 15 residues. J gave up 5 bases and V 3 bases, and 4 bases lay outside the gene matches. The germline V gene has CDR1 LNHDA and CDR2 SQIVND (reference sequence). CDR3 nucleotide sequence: TGTGCCAGTAGTATGCCGGGACTAGCGCACAATGAGCAGTTCTTC. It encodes CASSMPGLAHNEQFF.

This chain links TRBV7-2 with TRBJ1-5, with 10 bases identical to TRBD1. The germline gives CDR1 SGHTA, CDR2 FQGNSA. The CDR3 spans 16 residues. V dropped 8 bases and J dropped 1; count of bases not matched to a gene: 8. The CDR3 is CASRRDRGGSNQPQHF. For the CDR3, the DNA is TGTGCCAGCCGCCGGGACAGGGGAGGGAGCAATCAGCCCCAGCATTTT.

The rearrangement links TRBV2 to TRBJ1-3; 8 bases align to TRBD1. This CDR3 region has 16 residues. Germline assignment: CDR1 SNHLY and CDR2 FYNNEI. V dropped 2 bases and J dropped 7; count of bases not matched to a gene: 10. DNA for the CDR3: TGTGCCAGCAGTGAACTAGGGACAGGTACAGGCAACACCATATATTTT. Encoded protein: CASSELGTGTGNTIYF.

The CDR3: CASAGTPNQPQHF. The DNA for the CDR3 is TGTGCCAGTGCCGGGACACCGAATCAGCCCCAGCATTTT. V gene TRBV19 combines with J gene TRBJ1-5, with D maybe TRBD1 (6 bases). Deletions cut 8 bases from V and 4 bases from J, with 12 bases between. The CDR3 is 13 residues long. Germline V gene data show CDR1 as LNHDA and CDR2 as SQIVND (reference sequence).

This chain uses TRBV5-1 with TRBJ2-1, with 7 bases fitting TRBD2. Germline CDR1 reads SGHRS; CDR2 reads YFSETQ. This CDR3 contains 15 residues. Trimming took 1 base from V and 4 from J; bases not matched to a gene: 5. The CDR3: CASSLTAGSYNEQFF. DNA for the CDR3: TGCGCCAGCAGCTTGACAGCGGGATCGTACAATGAGCAGTTCTTC.

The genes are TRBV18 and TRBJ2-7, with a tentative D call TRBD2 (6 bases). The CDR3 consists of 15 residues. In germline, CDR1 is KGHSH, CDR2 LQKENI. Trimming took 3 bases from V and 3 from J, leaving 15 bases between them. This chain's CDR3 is CASSPLGGRLYEQYF. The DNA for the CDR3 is TGTGCCAGCTCACCTCTCGGGGGACGACTCTACGAGCAGTACTTC.

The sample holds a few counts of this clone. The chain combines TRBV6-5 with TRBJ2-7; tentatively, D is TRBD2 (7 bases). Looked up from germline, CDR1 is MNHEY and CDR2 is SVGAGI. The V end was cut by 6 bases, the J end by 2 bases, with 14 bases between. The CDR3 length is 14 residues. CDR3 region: CASSSGEGAYEQYF. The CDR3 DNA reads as TGTGCCAGCAGCTCGGGGGAGGGGGCCTACGAGCAGTACTTC.

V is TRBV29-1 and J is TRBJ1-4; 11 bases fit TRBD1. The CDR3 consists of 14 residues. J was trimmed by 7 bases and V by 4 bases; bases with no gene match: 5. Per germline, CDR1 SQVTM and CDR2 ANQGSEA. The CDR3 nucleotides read TGCAGCGTTGGGAGGGGACAGGGGGGTGAAAAACTGTTTTTT. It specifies CSVGRGQGGEKLFF.

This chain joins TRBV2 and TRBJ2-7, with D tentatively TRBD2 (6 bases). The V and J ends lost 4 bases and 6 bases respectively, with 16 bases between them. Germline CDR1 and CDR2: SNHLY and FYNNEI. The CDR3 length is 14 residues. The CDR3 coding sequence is TGTGCCAGCAGTGCTTGCCCCGGGGACTGCGAGCAGTACTTC. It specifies CASSACPGDCEQYF.

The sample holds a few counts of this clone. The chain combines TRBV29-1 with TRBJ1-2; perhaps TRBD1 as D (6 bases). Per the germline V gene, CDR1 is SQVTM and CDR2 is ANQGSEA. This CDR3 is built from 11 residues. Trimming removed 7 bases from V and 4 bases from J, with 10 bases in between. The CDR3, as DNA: TGCAGCGCCCCGGACAGCTATGGCTACACCTTC. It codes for CSAPDSYGYTF.

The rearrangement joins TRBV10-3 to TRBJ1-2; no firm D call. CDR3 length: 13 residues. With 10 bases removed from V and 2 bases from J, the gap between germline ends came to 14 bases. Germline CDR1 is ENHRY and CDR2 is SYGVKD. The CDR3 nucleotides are TGTGCCACGACTGGAAATGAAAACTATGGCTACACCTTC. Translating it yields CATTGNENYGYTF.

The CDR3 sequence: CASSQDIAKNIQYF. CDR3 sequence (DNA): TGTGCCAGCAGCCAAGACATAGCCAAAAACATTCAGTACTTC. J is TRBJ2-4 and V is TRBV14; no firm D call. The CDR3 is 14 amino acids. The V gene lost 0 bases and the J gene lost 0 bases, with 3 bases spanning the gap. The V gene's germline CDR1 is SGHDN and CDR2 FVKESK.

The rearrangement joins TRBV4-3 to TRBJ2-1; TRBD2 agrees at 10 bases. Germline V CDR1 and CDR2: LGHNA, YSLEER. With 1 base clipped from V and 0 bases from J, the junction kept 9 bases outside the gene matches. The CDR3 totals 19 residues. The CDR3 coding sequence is TGCGCCAGCAGCCAAGCCGGGACTAGCGAGTGGAGCTCCTACAATGAGCAGTTCTTC. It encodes CASSQAGTSEWSSYNEQFF.

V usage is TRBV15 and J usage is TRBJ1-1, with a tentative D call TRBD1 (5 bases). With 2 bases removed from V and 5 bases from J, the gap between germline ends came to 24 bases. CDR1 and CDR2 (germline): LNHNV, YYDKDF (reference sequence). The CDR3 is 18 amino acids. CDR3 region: CATSRPKDVSPGRTEAFF. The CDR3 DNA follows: TGTGCCACCAGCAGACCAAAGGACGTCTCGCCAGGGAGGACTGAAGCTTTCTTT. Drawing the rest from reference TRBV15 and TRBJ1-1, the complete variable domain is DAMVIQNPRYQVTQFGKPVTLSCSQTLNHNVMYWYQQKSSQAPKLLFHYYDKDFNNEADTPDNFQSRRPNTSFCFLDIRSPGLGDTAMYLCATSRPKDVSPGRTEAFFGQGTRLTVV.

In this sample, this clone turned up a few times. Here the CDR3 DNA reads TGTGCCTGGAGTGTAACTGACGGGGTGCTGTTTTTT. The encoded protein is CAWSVTDGVLFF. This rearrangement joins TRBV30 to TRBJ1-4; no firm D call. CDR1 and CDR2 from the germline V gene are GTSNPN and SVGIG (reference sequence). This CDR3 contains 12 residues. Trimming removed 0 bases at V and 14 bases at J, with 13 bases between.

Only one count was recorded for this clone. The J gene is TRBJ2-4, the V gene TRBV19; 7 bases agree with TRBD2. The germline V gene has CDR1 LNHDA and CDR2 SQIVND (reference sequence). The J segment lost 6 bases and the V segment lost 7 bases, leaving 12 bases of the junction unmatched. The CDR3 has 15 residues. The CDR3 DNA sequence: TGTGCCAGTATCCCCAGGGCGGGAGAGGGAAACATTCAGTACTTC. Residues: CASIPRAGEGNIQYF.